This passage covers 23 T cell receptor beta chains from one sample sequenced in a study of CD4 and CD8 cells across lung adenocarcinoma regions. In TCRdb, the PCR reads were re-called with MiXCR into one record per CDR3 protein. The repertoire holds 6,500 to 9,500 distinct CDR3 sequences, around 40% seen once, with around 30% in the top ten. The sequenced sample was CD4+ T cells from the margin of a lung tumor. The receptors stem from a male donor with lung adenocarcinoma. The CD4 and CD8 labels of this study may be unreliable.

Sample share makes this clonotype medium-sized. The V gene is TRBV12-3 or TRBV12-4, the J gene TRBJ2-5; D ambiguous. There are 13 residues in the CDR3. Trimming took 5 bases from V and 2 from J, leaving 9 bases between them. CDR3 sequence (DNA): TGTGCCAGCAGTGTAAGCCCTCAAGAGACCCAGTACTTC. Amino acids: CASSVSPQETQYF.

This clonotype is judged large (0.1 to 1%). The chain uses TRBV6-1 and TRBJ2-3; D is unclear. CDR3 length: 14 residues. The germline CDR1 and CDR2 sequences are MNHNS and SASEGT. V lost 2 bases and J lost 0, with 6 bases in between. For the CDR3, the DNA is TGTGCCAGCAGTGAACTCCCCAGCACAGATACGCAGTATTTT. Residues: CASSELPSTDTQYF.

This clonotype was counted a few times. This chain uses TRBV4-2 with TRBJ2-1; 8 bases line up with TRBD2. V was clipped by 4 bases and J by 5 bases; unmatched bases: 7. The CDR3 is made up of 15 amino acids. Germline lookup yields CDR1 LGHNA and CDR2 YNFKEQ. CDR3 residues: CASSPSGSSNNEQFF. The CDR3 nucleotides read TGTGCCAGCAGCCCAAGCGGGAGTTCCAACAATGAGCAGTTCTTC.

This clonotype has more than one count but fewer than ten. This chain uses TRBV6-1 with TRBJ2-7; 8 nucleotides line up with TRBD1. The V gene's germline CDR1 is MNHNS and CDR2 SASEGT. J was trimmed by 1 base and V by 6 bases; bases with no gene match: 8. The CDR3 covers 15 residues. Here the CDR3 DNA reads TGTGCCAGCAGCCAAGGGACAGGAGTATCCTACGAGCAGTACTTC. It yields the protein CASSQGTGVSYEQYF.

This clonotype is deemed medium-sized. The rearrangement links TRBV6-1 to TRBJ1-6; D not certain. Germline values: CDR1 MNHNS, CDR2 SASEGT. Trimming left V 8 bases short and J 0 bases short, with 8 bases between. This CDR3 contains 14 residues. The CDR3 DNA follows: TGTGCCAGCTCAGGAGTCTCCTATAATTCACCCCTCCACTTT. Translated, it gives CASSGVSYNSPLHF.

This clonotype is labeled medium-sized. CDR3 nucleotide sequence: TGTGCCAGCACCGGGACAGGGTACGAGACTGAAGCTTTCTTT. It codes for CASTGTGYETEAFF. The rearrangement joins TRBV6-5 to TRBJ1-1, with TRBD1 matching over 9 bases. Germline CDR1 MNHEY, CDR2 SVGAGI. V was clipped by 7 bases and J by 5 bases; unmatched bases: 8. This CDR3 region has 14 residues.

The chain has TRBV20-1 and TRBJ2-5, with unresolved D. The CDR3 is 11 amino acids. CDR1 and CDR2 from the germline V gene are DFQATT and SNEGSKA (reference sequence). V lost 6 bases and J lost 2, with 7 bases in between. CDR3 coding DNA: TGCAGTGCCCAGGATCAAGAGACCCAGTACTTC. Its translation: CSAQDQETQYF.

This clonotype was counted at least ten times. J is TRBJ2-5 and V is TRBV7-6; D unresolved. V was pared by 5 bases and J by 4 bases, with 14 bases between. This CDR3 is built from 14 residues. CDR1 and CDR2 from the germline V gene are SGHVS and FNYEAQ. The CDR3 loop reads CASSPPGVRETQYF. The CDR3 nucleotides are TGTGCCAGCAGCCCCCCCGGTGTACGAGAGACCCAGTACTTC.

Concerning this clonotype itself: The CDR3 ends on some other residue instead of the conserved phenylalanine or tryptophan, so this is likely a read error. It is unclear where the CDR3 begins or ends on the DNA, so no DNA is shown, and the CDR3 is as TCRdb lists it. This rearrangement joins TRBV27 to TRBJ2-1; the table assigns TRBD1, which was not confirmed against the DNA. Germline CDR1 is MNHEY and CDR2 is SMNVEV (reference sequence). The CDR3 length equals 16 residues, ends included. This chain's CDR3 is CASTPGTGVRPLHFGN.

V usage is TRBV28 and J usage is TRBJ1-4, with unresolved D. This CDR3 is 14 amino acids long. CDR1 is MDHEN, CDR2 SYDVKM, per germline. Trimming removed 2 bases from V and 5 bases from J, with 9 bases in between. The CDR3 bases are TGTGCCAGCAGTTTAGGCCAGGAGAATGAAAAACTGTTTTTT. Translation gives CASSLGQENEKLFF.

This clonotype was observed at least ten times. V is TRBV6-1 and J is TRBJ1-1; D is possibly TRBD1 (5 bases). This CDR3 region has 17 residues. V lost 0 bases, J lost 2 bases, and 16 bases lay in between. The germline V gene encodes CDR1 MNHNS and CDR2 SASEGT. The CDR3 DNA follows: TGTGCCAGCAGTGAAGCGCTTCGGGGGTTCGACAACACTGAAGCTTTCTTT. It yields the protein CASSEALRGFDNTEAFF.

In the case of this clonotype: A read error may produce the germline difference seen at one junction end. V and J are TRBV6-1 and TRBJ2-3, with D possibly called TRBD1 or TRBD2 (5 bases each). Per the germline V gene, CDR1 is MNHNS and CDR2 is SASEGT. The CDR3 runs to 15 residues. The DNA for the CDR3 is TGTGCCAGGGGGCTGAGGGGCCGGGGCCCAGATACGCAGTACTTT. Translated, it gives CARGLRGRGPDTQYF.

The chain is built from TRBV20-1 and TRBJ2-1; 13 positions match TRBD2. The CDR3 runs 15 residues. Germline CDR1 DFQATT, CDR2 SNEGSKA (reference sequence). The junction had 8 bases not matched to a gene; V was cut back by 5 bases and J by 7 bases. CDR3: CSAPEGLAGLNEQFF. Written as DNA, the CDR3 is TGCAGTGCTCCCGAGGGACTAGCGGGGTTAAATGAGCAGTTCTTC.

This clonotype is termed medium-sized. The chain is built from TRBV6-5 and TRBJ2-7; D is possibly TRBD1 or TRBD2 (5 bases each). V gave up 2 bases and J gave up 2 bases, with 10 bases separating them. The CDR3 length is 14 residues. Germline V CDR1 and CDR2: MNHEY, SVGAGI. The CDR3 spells CASSYRDAAYEQYF. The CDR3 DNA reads TGTGCCAGCAGTTACCGGGACGCTGCCTACGAGCAGTACTTC.

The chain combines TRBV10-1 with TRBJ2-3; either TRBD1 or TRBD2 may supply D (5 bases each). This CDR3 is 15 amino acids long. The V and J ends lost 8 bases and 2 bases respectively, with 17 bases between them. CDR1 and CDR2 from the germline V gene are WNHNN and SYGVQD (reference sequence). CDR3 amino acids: CASLLRGKSTDTQYF. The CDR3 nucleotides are TGCGCCAGCTTGCTGAGGGGAAAATCCACAGATACGCAGTATTTT.

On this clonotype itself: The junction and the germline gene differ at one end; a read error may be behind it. In DNA form, the CDR3 reads TGTGCCAGGGGGCTCGGGGGGCCTGGCGCAGAGACGCAGTACTTC. Amino acids: CARGLGGPGAETQYF. The rearrangement joins TRBV27 to TRBJ2-5, with D perhaps TRBD2 (7 bases). Germline CDR1 and CDR2: MNHEY and SMNVEV (reference sequence). There are 15 residues in the CDR3.

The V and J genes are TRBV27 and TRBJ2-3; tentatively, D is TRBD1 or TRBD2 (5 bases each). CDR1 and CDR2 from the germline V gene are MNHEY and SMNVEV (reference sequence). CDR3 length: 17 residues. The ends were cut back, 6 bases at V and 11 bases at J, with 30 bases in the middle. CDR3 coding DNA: TGTGCCAGCAGATCCGTAGGGGTAGCGCGGGCGAAAAATATGCAGTATTTT. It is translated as CASRSVGVARAKNMQYF.

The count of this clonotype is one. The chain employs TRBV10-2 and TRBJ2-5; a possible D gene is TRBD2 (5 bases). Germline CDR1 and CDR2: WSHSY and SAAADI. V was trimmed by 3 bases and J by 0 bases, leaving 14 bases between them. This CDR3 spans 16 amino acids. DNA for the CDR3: TGCGCCAGCAGTGACTCGGACTGCCGGGACCAAGAGACCCAGTACTTC. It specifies CASSDSDCRDQETQYF.

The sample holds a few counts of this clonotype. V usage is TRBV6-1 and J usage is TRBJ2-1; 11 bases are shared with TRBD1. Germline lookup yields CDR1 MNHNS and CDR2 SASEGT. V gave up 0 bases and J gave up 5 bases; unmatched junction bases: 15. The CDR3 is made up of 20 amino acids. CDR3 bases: TGTGCCAGCAGTGAAGCCCCCGGTGCGGGACAGGGGGATGGAAACAATGAGCAGTTCTTC. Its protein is CASSEAPGAGQGDGNNEQFF.

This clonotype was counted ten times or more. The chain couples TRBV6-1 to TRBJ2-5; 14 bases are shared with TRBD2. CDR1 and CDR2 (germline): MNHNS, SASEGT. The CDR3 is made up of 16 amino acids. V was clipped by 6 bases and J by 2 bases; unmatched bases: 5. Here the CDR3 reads CASSRGTSGSQETQYF. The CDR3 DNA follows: TGTGCCAGCAGCCGAGGGACTAGCGGGAGTCAAGAGACCCAGTACTTC.

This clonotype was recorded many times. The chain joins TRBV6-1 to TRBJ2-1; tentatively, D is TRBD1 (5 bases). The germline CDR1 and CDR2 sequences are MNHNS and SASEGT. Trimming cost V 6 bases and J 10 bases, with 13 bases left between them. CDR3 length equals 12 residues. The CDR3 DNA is TGTGCCAGCAGAACAGGATCCTACGAGCAGTTCTTC. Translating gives CASRTGSYEQFF.

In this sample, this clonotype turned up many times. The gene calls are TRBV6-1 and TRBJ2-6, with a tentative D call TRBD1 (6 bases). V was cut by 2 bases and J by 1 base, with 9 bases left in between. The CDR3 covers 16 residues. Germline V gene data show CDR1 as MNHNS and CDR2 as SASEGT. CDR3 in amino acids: CASSEQGNSGANVLTF. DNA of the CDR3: TGTGCCAGCAGTGAACAGGGGAATTCTGGGGCCAACGTCCTGACTTTC.

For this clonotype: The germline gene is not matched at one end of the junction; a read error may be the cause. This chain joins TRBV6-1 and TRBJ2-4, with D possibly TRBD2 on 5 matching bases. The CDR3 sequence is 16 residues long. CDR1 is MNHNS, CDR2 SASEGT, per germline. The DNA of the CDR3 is TGTGCCAGCAGTGCTTTCGGGCTGTCTAGCAAAAACACTCAGTACTTT. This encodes CASSAFGLSSKNTQYF.